A selection of T cell receptor beta chains follows, all from one sample in a study of shared T cell receptors in the human thymus. Measured with immunoSEQ multiplex PCR; TCRdb has only the in-frame clones, and not every one. The repertoire holds 720,000 or so clones, with roughly 85% as singletons. The same specimen was also included in a second study, on human thymus T cells.

The sequenced material came from thymocytes. These receptors all stem from a girl under three years old with a congenital heart defect. Both conserved end residues are part of each CDR3. The D gene is left open where the match is weak. A clone size is listed for some rows: how often the clone was seen (once, few, many), or a class if it is expanded.

>TRBD1|TRBJ1-1|.|TRBV10-3
CAISESMFQISKSKQGDTEAFF
TGTGCCATCAGTGAGTCGATGTTTCAGATAAGCAAATCAAAACAGGGGGACACTGAAGCTTTCTTT
>.|TRBJ2-6|few|TRBV6-5
CASSYTTTGVLTF
TGTGCCAGCAGTTACACCACCACTGGCGTCCTGACTTTC
>.|TRBJ2-5|.|TRBV5-1
CASSWLAGRETQYF
TGCGCCAGCAGCTGGTTGGCGGGGAGGGAGACCCAGTACTTC
>.|TRBJ2-7|few|TRBV7-9
CASSSLNGSYEQYF
TGTGCCAGCAGCTCCCTAAACGGCTCCTACGAGCAGTACTTC
>TRBD1|TRBJ1-1|once|TRBV2
CASSHGDRENTEAFF
TGTGCCAGCAGCCATGGGGACAGGGAGAACACTGAAGCTTTCTTT
>TRBD1|TRBJ1-6|.|TRBV27
CASSFQGDRGPYNSPLHF
TGTGCCAGCAGTTTCCAGGGGGACAGGGGTCCCTATAATTCACCCCTCCACTTT
>TRBD1|TRBJ1-3|.|TRBV5-1
CASSPGDRASGNTIYF
TGCGCCAGCAGCCCAGGGGACAGGGCGTCTGGAAACACCATATATTTT
>.|TRBJ1-5|.|TRBV6-6
CASSPGVWVNQPQHF
TGTGCCAGCAGTCCCGGGGTGTGGGTCAATCAGCCCCAGCATTTT
>.|TRBJ2-7|.|TRBV6-5
CASRPTSQSYEQYF
TGTGCCAGCAGACCTACTAGCCAGTCCTACGAGCAGTACTTC
>.|TRBJ1-2|.|TRBV11-2
CASSPFGSTVNYGYTF
TGTGCCAGCAGTCCTTTCGGGTCGACCGTTAACTATGGCTACACCTTC
>.|TRBJ1-6|.|TRBV7-9
CASSSPGSSYNSPLHF
TGTGCCAGCAGCTCCCCGGGGAGCTCCTATAATTCACCCCTCCACTTT
>.|TRBJ1-2|.|TRBV29-1
CSPDRQVTF
TGCAGCCCCGACAGGCAAGTCACCTTC
>TRBD1|TRBJ2-7|.|TRBV14
CASSQDVGAYEGQGQSYEQYF
TGTGCCAGCAGCCAAGATGTGGGAGCATATGAGGGACAGGGGCAATCCTACGAGCAGTACTTC
>TRBD2|TRBJ2-3|.|TRBV15
CATSRDLEGGDTDTQYF
TGTGCCACCAGCAGAGATCTGGAGGGAGGGGACACAGATACGCAGTATTTT
>TRBD1|TRBJ1-2|few|TRBV5-1
CASSTPTGDYGYTF
TGCGCCAGCAGCACTCCGACAGGGGACTATGGCTACACCTTC
>TRBD1|TRBJ2-2|.|TRBV4-1
CASSREGAPGQGRSGELFF
TGCGCCAGCAGCCGGGAGGGGGCGCCAGGACAGGGGCGGTCCGGGGAGCTGTTTTTT
>TRBD2|TRBJ2-7|.|TRBV2
CASSATSGGHYEQYF
TGTGCCAGCAGTGCGACTAGCGGGGGTCACTACGAGCAGTACTTC
>.|TRBJ2-7|.|TRBV5-1
CASSLDRLYEQYF
TGCGCCAGCAGCTTGGACAGGCTCTACGAGCAGTACTTC
>TRBD1|TRBJ2-7|.|TRBV10-1
CASSESGRQGSSYEQYF
TGCGCCAGCAGTGAGTCGGGAAGACAGGGGAGCTCCTACGAGCAGTACTTC
>TRBD1|TRBJ2-7|.|TRBV6-1
CASALRDRGDHEQYF
TGTGCCAGCGCACTAAGGGACAGGGGGGACCACGAGCAGTACTTC
>.|TRBJ2-5|.|TRBV29-1
CSVDRGARETQYF
TGCAGCGTTGATCGGGGGGCGCGGGAGACCCAGTACTTC
>.|TRBJ2-7|.|TRBV20-1
CSARDPGEQYF
TGCAGTGCTAGAGATCCGGGGGAGCAGTACTTC
>.|TRBJ1-1|once|TRBV6-5
CASSLTPHRNTEAFF
TGTGCCAGCAGCCTCACCCCCCACAGGAACACTGAAGCTTTCTTT
>.|TRBJ1-2|once|TRBV28
CASSFTPITGYANYGYTF
TGTGCCAGCAGTTTCACACCGATAACAGGGTACGCCAACTATGGCTACACCTTC
>TRBD2|TRBJ2-1|.|TRBV11-2
CASSLALAAFGNEQFF
TGTGCCAGCAGCTTAGCGCTAGCGGCATTTGGCAATGAGCAGTTCTTC
>.|TRBJ1-1|.|TRBV11-2
CASTPKAYSNMNTEAFF
TGTGCCAGCACCCCTAAGGCCTACAGTAACATGAACACTGAAGCTTTCTTT
>TRBD2|TRBJ2-3|.|TRBV29-1
CSVARAGPGTDTQYF
TGCAGCGTTGCTAGAGCGGGGCCTGGCACAGATACGCAGTATTTT
>.|TRBJ1-1|.|TRBV21-1
CASNRASQNTEAFF
TGTGCCAGCAACAGAGCGAGCCAGAACACTGAAGCTTTCTTT
>TRBD1|TRBJ2-3|.|TRBV6-5
CASSYGQAADTQYF
TGTGCCAGCAGTTACGGACAGGCGGCAGATACGCAGTATTTT
>.|TRBJ1-1|.|TRBV5-1
CASSLTDTEAFF
TGCGCCAGCAGCTTGACAGACACTGAAGCTTTCTTT
>.|TRBJ1-1|.|TRBV25-1
CASSEVAPTGSETEAFF
TGTGCCAGCAGTGAAGTGGCCCCTACAGGGTCGGAAACTGAAGCTTTCTTT
>TRBD1|TRBJ1-5|.|TRBV18
CASSPVTGEQPQHF
TGTGCCAGCTCACCAGTAACAGGGGAACAGCCCCAGCATTTT
>.|TRBJ1-2|.|TRBV6-5
CASRTEQGRDYGYTF
TGTGCCAGCAGGACAGAACAGGGAAGGGACTATGGCTACACCTTC
>.|TRBJ2-5|.|TRBV27
CASSPFRDPDYHEVQYF
TGTGCCAGCAGCCCCTTCAGGGACCCGGACTACCACGAGGTCCAGTACTTC
>.|TRBJ2-4|.|TRBV28
CASSLWGAAKNIQYF
TGTGCCAGCAGTTTATGGGGGGCAGCCAAAAACATTCAGTACTTC
>TRBD1|TRBJ1-1|.|TRBV5-1
CASSLYRGDTEAFF
TGCGCCAGCAGCTTGTACAGGGGCGATACTGAAGCTTTCTTT
>.|TRBJ1-2|.|TRBV28
CASSLPPTGTPRIFYTF
TGTGCCAGCAGTTTACCGCCTACAGGGACCCCAAGAATTTTCTACACCTTC
>.|TRBJ1-5|.|TRBV4-3
CASSPEFSCRGQSNQPQHF
TGCGCCAGCAGCCCAGAATTCTCCTGTAGAGGACAGAGCAATCAGCCCCAGCATTTT
>.|TRBJ1-1|.|TRBV7-6
CASSWRTEWTNTEAFF
TGTGCCAGCAGCTGGCGGACTGAATGGACGAACACTGAAGCTTTCTTT
>TRBD1|TRBJ1-2|.|TRBV6-5
CASRGTGGDLWGYTF
TGTGCCAGCAGGGGGACAGGGGGCGACCTGTGGGGCTACACCTTC
>.|TRBJ1-1|.|TRBV9
CASSVEAGVNTEAFF
TGTGCCAGCAGCGTAGAGGCGGGGGTGAACACTGAAGCTTTCTTT
>.|TRBJ1-2|once|TRBV19
CASSTYREAYGYTF
TGTGCCAGTAGTACTTACCGGGAGGCCTATGGCTACACCTTC
>.|TRBJ1-1|.|TRBV4-1
CASSQTEVCF
TGCGCCAGCAGCCAAACTGAAGTCTGCTTT
>.|TRBJ1-2|.|TRBV6-1
CASSYRLRIYGYTF
TGTGCCAGCAGCTACAGACTACGAATCTATGGCTACACCTTC
>TRBD2|TRBJ2-5|.|TRBV14
CASSQGGLAGEETQYF
TGTGCCAGCAGCCAAGGGGGACTAGCGGGGGAAGAGACCCAGTACTTC